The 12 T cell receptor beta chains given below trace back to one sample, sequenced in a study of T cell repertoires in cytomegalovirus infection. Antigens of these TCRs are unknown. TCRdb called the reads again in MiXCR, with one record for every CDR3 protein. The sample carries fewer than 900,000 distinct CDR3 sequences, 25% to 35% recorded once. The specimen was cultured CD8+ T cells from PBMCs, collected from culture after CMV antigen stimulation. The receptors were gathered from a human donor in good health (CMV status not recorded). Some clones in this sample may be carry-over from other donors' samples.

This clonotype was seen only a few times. The CDR3 DNA sequence: TGTGCCAGCAGCTTATGGGGCAGGGAAGGCTACAATGAGCAGTTCTTC. Translating gives CASSLWGREGYNEQFF. The J gene is TRBJ2-1, the V gene TRBV7-9; D is perhaps TRBD1 (5 bases). The CDR3 covers 16 residues. Per the germline V gene, CDR1 is SEHNR and CDR2 is FQNEAQ (reference sequence). Trimming removed 2 bases at V and 3 bases at J, with 14 bases between.

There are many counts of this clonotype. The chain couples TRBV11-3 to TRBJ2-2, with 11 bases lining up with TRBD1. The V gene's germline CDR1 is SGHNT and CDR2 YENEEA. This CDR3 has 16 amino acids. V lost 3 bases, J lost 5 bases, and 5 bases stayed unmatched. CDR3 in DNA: TGTGCCAGCAGCTTGCGAGGACAGGGGGCAACCGGGGAGCTGTTTTTT. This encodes CASSLRGQGATGELFF.

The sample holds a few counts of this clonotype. CDR3 nucleotides: TGTGCCAGCAGCTTAAGTCGGACAGGGCCCAACTATGGCTACACCTTC. Protein product: CASSLSRTGPNYGYTF. The rearrangement joins TRBV7-8 to TRBJ1-2, with 8 nucleotides matching TRBD1. V shed 2 bases and J 2 bases; nucleotides not matched to a gene: 7. The CDR3 spans 16 residues. Germline-derived CDR1 and CDR2 are SGHVS and FQNEAQ.

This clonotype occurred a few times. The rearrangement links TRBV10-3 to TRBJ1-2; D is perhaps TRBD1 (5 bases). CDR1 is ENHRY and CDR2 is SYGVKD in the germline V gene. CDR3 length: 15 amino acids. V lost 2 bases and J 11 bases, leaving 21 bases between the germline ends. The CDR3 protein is CAISEVQGQVWWYTF. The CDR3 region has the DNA TGTGCCATCAGTGAGGTGCAGGGTCAAGTTTGGTGGTACACCTTC.

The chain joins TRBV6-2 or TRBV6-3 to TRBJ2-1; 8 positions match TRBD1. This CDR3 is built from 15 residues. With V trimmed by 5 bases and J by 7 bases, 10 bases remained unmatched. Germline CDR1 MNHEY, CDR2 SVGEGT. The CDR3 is CASSPHRGRGNEQFF. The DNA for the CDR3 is TGTGCCAGCAGTCCACACAGGGGGAGAGGAAATGAGCAGTTCTTC.

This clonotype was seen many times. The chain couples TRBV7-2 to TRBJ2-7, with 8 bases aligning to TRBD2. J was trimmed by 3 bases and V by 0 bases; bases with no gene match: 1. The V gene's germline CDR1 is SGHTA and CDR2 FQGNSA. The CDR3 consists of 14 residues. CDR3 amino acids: CASSLAAGGYEQYV. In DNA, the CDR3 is TGTGCCAGCAGCTTAGCGGCGGGGGGCTACGAGCAGTACGTC.

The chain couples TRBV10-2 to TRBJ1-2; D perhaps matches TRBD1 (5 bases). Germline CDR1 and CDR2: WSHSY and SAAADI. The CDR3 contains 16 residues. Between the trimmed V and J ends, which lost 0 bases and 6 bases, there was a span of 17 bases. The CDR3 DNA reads TGCGCCAGCAGTGAGTCGGTCTCAGGGAATAAAGATGGCTACACCTTC. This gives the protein CASSESVSGNKDGYTF.

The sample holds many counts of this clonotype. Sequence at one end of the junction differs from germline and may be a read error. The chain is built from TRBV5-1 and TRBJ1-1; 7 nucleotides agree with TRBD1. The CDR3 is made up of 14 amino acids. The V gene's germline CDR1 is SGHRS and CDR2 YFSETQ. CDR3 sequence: CASSLTGLNTEAFF. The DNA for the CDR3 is TGTGCCAGCAGCTTGACAGGGTTGAACACTGAAGCTTTCTTT.

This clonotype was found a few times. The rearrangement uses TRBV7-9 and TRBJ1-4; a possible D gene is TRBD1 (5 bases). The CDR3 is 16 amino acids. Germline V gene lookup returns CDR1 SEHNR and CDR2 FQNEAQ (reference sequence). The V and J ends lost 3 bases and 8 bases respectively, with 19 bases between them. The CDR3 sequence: CASSFRPGTKEEKLFF. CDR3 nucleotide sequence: TGTGCCAGCAGCTTCCGTCCCGGGACCAAGGAAGAAAAACTGTTTTTT. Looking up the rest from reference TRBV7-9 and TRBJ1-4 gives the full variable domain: DTGVSQNPRHKITKRGQNVTFRCDPISEHNRLYWYRQTLGQGPEFLTYFQNEAQLEKSRLLSDRFSAERPKGSFSTLEIQRTEQGDSAMYLCASSFRPGTKEEKLFFGSGTQLSVL.

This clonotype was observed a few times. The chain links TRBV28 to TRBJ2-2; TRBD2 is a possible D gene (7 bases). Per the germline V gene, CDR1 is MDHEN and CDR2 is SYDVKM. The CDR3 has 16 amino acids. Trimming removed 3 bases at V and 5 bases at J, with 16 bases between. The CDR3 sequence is CASSFGGGAVTGELFF. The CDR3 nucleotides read TGTGCCAGCAGTTTTGGGGGGGGGGCTGTGACCGGGGAGCTGTTTTTT.

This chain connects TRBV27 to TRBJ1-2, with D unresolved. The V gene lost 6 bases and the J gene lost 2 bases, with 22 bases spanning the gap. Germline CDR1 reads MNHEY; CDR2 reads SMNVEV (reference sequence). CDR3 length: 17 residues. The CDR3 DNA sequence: TGTGCCAGCAGAACGAAGGAGGGCGGAGGAAAAAACTATGGCTACACCTTC. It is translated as CASRTKEGGGKNYGYTF.

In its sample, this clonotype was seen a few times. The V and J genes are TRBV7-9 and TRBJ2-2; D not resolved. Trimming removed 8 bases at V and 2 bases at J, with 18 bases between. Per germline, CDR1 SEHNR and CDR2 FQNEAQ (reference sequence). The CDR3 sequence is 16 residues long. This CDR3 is CASFNTGPINTGELFF. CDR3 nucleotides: TGTGCCAGCTTCAATACCGGGCCTATAAACACCGGGGAGCTGTTTTTT.